This TCR beta chain was captured in a study of technical replicates of blood from a handful of donors. The method was immunoSEQ multiplex PCR; TCRdb's version includes in-frame clones alone and lacks a portion of them. The repertoire has about 53,000 clones, 85% to 90% of them found once; the top ten carry roughly 5.2%. The CDR3 covers 14 residues. Germline CDR1 ENHRY, CDR2 SYGVKD. With V trimmed by 4 bases and J by 6 bases, 3 bases remained unmatched. The sequence derives from a human donor in good health. Some clones in this sample may be carry-over from other donors' samples. Sequenced: PBMCs. This sequence joins TRBV10-3 and TRBJ2-1; 10 positions match TRBD2. In DNA form, the CDR3 reads TGTGCCATCAGTGCGACTAGCGGGTTCAATGAGCAGTTCTTC. Translating it yields CAISATSGFNEQFF.